The clone carrying this T cell receptor (beta chain) was detected a few times. Antigen unknown. As to treatment: roughly 11-day PBMC culture with coronavirus spike peptide pools or control peptides (ViraFEST assay). An unexposed donor provided the CD4+ T cells, which were collected before the COVID-19 pandemic (2011-2018). This CDR3 region has 22 residues. V lost 4 bases, J lost 5 bases, and 26 bases stayed unmatched. Germline V gene sequence: CDR1 MDHEN, CDR2 SYDVKM. The sample originates from a study of vaccination and CD4 T cells after COVID-19. Cultured CD4+ T cell DNA was sequenced using the Oncomine TCR Beta short-read assay. TCRdb processed the PCR reads anew with MiXCR; each CDR3 protein has one entry. Here the sample spans roughly 3,800 distinct CDR3 sequences, roughly 23% being singletons.

This receptor was identified in a human donor in good health. Sequenced material: CD4+ T cells from blood, cultured in vitro. The V and J genes are TRBV28 and TRBJ2-5; 12 positions agree with TRBD2. The CDR3 region is CASSSVQGAVTSGGPHRETQYF. DNA for the CDR3: TGTGCCAGCAGTTCGGTCCAGGGGGCCGTGACTAGCGGGGGTCCCCACCGGGAGACCCAGTACTTC.